These T cell receptor beta chains were read from a single sample in a study of a mutant IDH1 vaccine in newly diagnosed glioma. Assay used: immunoSEQ multiplex PCR; TCRdb lists only in-frame clones, some missing. The table shows around 67,000 clones, with around four fifths occurring only once. The material sequenced was peripheral blood mononuclear cells (PBMCs), taken from a glioma patient treated with radiotherapy, temozolomide or both. The receptors derive from a woman in her late teens or twenties with glioma. Some clones in this sample may be carry-over from other donors' samples. Each CDR3 is given with its conserved first and last residue. The D gene is left open where the match is weak. The size entry is marked missing in some rows and otherwise reads once, few, many or a size class.

TRBD2	TRBV2	TRBJ2-7	NA	CASGLAGYEQYF	TGTGCCAGCGGACTAGCGGGCTACGAGCAGTACTTC
NA	TRBV7-6	TRBJ2-7	NA	CASSLLPDYEQYF	TGTGCCAGCAGCTTATTGCCAGACTACGAGCAGTACTTC
NA	TRBV5-1	TRBJ2-7	NA	CASSLAAQKTYEQYF	TGCGCCAGCAGCTTGGCCGCACAGAAAACCTACGAGCAGTACTTC
TRBD1	TRBV9	TRBJ2-2	NA	CASTTGGNTGELFF	TGTGCCAGCACCACAGGGGGTAACACCGGGGAGCTGTTTTTT
TRBD2	TRBV4-2	TRBJ2-7	NA	CASSQAGGASDEQYF	TGTGCCAGCAGCCAGGCGGGGGGGGCCTCGGACGAGCAGTACTTC
NA	TRBV19	TRBJ1-3	NA	CASSMTGGPPGNTIYF	TGTGCCAGTAGTATGACCGGGGGGCCTCCTGGAAACACCATATATTTT
TRBD1	TRBV2	TRBJ2-2	once	CASSEARQGTGELFF	TGTGCCAGCAGTGAAGCGAGACAGGGCACCGGGGAGCTGTTTTTT
NA	TRBV7-9	TRBJ2-7	NA	CASSLTGLSYEQYF	TGTGCCAGCAGCTTGACGGGACTCAGCTACGAGCAGTACTTC
NA	TRBV18	TRBJ1-2	NA	CASSPLGYSANYGYTF	TGTGCCAGCTCACCTTTAGGGTATTCCGCTAACTATGGCTACACCTTC
NA	TRBV29-1	TRBJ1-1	NA	CSVNREPTEAFF	TGCAGCGTTAATCGGGAGCCCACTGAAGCTTTCTTT
NA	TRBV2	TRBJ2-5	NA	CASSREKAQETQYF	TGTGCCAGCAGCCGGGAAAAGGCCCAAGAGACCCAGTACTTC
TRBD1	TRBV5-1	TRBJ2-7	NA	CASSLRRDSYEQYF	TGCGCCAGCAGCTTACGCCGGGACAGCTACGAGCAGTACTTC
TRBD2	TRBV25-1	TRBJ2-1	NA	CASSETSGRRNEQFF	TGTGCCAGCAGTGAAACTAGCGGGAGACGAAATGAGCAGTTCTTC
NA	TRBV9	TRBJ1-1	few	CASSVVYSHEAFF	TGTGCCAGCAGCGTAGTCTATTCGCACGAAGCTTTCTTT
TRBD1	TRBV5-5	TRBJ1-1	NA	CASSMTGIVGSTEAFF	TGTGCCAGCAGCATGACAGGGATAGTAGGTAGCACTGAAGCTTTCTTT
NA	TRBV5-1	TRBJ2-7	NA	CASSLGQGSGQYF	TGCGCCAGCAGCTTGGGGCAGGGGAGTGGGCAGTACTTC
NA	TRBV29-1	TRBJ2-5	NA	CSARPGALQETQYF	TGCAGCGCCCGTCCCGGGGCGCTTCAAGAGACCCAGTACTTC
TRBD1	TRBV6-1	TRBJ1-2	NA	CASNLDRGLMAGYTF	TGTGCCAGCAATTTGGACAGGGGGTTGATGGCTGGCTACACCTTC
NA	TRBV5-4	TRBJ1-2	NA	CASSSFYGYTF	TGTGCCAGCAGCTCCTTCTATGGCTACACCTTC
NA	TRBV9	TRBJ1-1	NA	CASSVAGRNTEAFF	TGTGCCAGCAGCGTAGCGGGGAGAAACACTGAAGCTTTCTTT
TRBD1	TRBV29-1	TRBJ1-2	once	CSGGQTYGYTF	TGCAGTGGGGGACAGACCTATGGCTACACCTTC
NA	TRBV9	TRBJ1-2	NA	CASKSSYGYTF	TGTGCCAGCAAGAGCTCCTATGGCTACACCTTC
TRBD2	TRBV2	TRBJ2-1	NA	CASTLASGDNEQFF	TGTGCCAGCACGTTGGCTAGCGGTGACAATGAGCAGTTCTTC
NA	TRBV6-1	TRBJ2-7	NA	CASRDTSSSYEQYF	TGTGCCAGCAGGGACACCTCCTCCTCCTACGAGCAGTACTTC
NA	TRBV6-4	TRBJ2-3	once	CASSDLPGTGPDTQYF	TGTGCCAGCAGTGACTTACCGGGGACGGGGCCAGATACGCAGTATTTT
TRBD2	TRBV5-6	TRBJ2-3	NA	CASALRVSGKNTQYF	TGTGCCAGCGCCTTAAGGGTTAGCGGGAAGAATACGCAGTATTTT
TRBD1	TRBV9	TRBJ1-4	NA	CASSVGGQGSQKLFF	TGTGCCAGCAGCGTTGGGGGACAGGGTAGTCAAAAACTGTTTTTT
TRBD1	TRBV19	TRBJ1-5	NA	CASSARGTALHNQPQHF	TGTGCCAGTAGTGCACGGGGGACAGCTCTTCACAATCAGCCCCAGCATTTT
NA	TRBV6-5	TRBJ1-2	few	CASSYQLTFNYGYTF	TGTGCCAGCAGTTACCAACTTACCTTTAACTATGGCTACACCTTC
TRBD1	TRBV30	TRBJ1-4	few	CAWDRGLLDSEKLFF	TGTGCCTGGGACAGGGGGCTGTTGGATTCTGAAAAACTGTTTTTT
NA	TRBV30	TRBJ1-1	few	CAWTVGARAEAFF	TGTGCCTGGACTGTAGGGGCCCGCGCTGAAGCTTTCTTT
TRBD1	TRBV5-1	TRBJ1-5	NA	CASSFGTVADQPQHF	TGCGCCAGCAGCTTCGGGACAGTTGCCGATCAGCCCCAGCATTTT
NA	TRBV25-1	TRBJ1-2	NA	CASSEWTNYGYTF	TGTGCCAGCAGTGAATGGACAAACTATGGCTACACCTTC